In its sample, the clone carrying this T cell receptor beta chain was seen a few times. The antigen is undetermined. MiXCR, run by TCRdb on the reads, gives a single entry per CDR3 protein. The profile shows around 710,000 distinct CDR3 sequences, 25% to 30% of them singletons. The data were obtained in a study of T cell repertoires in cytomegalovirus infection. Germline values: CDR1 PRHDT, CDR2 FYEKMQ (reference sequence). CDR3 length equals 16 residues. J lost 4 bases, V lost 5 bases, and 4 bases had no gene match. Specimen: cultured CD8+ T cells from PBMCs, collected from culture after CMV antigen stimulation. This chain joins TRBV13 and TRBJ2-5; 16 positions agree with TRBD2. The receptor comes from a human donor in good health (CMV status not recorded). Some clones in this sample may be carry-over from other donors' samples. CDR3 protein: CASSMGLAGGPETQYF. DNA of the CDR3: TGTGCCAGCAGCATGGGACTAGCGGGGGGGCCAGAGACCCAGTACTTC.